This is a list of T cell receptor beta chains from one sample in a study of PD-1 blockade in mismatch repair-deficient tumors. Produced via immunoSEQ multiplex PCR; TCRdb's table is partial and in-frame only. The profile shows about 19,000 clones, almost 85% of them singletons. Here the sequenced sample was PBMCs, taken 52 weeks after starting pembrolizumab. The receptors derive from an adult with mismatch repair-deficient cancer. CDR3s include the opening cysteine and the closing phenylalanine or tryptophan. The D gene is left open where the match is weak. Only part of the rows carry a size: once, few, many, or a class if the clone is expanded.

V: TRBV7-2
J: TRBJ2-7
D: TRBD2
size: few
DNA: TGTGCCAGCAGGTTCACTAGCGGCTACGAGCAGTACTTC
CDR3: CASRFTSGYEQYF

V: TRBV9
J: TRBJ2-5
D: -
size: -
DNA: TGTGCCAGCAGCCCCAACCAAGAGACCCAGTACTTC
CDR3: CASSPNQETQYF

V: TRBV28
J: TRBJ1-4
D: TRBD1
size: once
DNA: TGTGCCAGCAATCCAATTACAGGGGAGAGGGAAAAACTGTTTTTT
CDR3: CASNPITGEREKLFF

V: TRBV23-1
J: TRBJ1-2
D: -
size: once
DNA: TGCGCCAGCAGTCAATCCGGCAGGGGCGTATTTGGCTACACCTTC
CDR3: CASSQSGRGVFGYTF

V: TRBV4-1
J: TRBJ1-1
D: -
size: -
DNA: TGCGCCAGCAGCCAGGTCAGGAACACTGAAGCTTTCTTT
CDR3: CASSQVRNTEAFF

V: TRBV18
J: TRBJ1-1
D: -
size: -
DNA: TGTGCCAGCTCCTTCACCTCTCTGACTGAGAACACTGAAGCTTTCTTT
CDR3: CASSFTSLTENTEAFF

V: TRBV19
J: TRBJ1-1
D: TRBD1
size: -
DNA: TGTGCCAGTAGTCCGGGACAGGGATACACTGAAGCTTTCTTT
CDR3: CASSPGQGYTEAFF

V: TRBV9
J: TRBJ2-7
D: -
size: -
DNA: TGTGCCAGCAGCGTAGGACTGGATATTTCCTACGAGCAGTACTTC
CDR3: CASSVGLDISYEQYF

V: TRBV7-3
J: TRBJ2-3
D: -
size: -
DNA: TGTGCCAGCAGCTTACAGGGCTCCACAGATACGCAGTATTTT
CDR3: CASSLQGSTDTQYF

V: TRBV4-1
J: TRBJ2-4
D: TRBD2
size: -
DNA: TGCGCCAGCAGCCAAGCGGGGGGTTGGGCCAAAAACATTCAGTACTTC
CDR3: CASSQAGGWAKNIQYF

V: TRBV5-1
J: TRBJ2-7
D: -
size: -
DNA: TGCGCCAGCAGCCCAGGGTCGCTTTTCTACGAGCAGTACTTC
CDR3: CASSPGSLFYEQYF

V: TRBV7-2
J: TRBJ2-5
D: -
size: -
DNA: TGTGCCAGCAGCTTAGGGGGGAGGACCCAAGAGACCCAGTACTTC
CDR3: CASSLGGRTQETQYF

V: TRBV2
J: TRBJ1-4
D: -
size: -
DNA: TGTGCCAGCAGGTGGACAGTGAATCTTAATGAAAAACTGTTTTTT
CDR3: CASRWTVNLNEKLFF

V: TRBV28
J: TRBJ1-6
D: TRBD1
size: few
DNA: TGTGCCAGCGGACAGGGCAGGTCACCCCTCCACTTT
CDR3: CASGQGRSPLHF

V: TRBV7-9
J: TRBJ1-1
D: -
size: -
DNA: TGTGCCAGCAGTCGAACAGCGAACACTGAAGCTTTCTTT
CDR3: CASSRTANTEAFF

V: TRBV21-1
J: TRBJ2-1
D: -
size: -
DNA: TGTGCCAGCAGTCTAGCTACTAGCGGGAGAACCTGGAATGAGCAGTTCTTC
CDR3: CASSLATSGRTWNEQFF

V: TRBV5-1
J: TRBJ1-2
D: -
size: -
DNA: TGCGCCAGCAGCTTGGGGGCACCTGGCTACACCTTC
CDR3: CASSLGAPGYTF

V: TRBV19
J: TRBJ2-1
D: TRBD1
size: -
DNA: TGTGCCACCCTAGGGGACAGGGGGCGAAATGAGCAGTTCTTC
CDR3: CATLGDRGRNEQFF

V: TRBV7-9
J: TRBJ2-7
D: TRBD1
size: few
DNA: TGTGCCAGCAGCCTCAGGGACAGGGACGAGCAGTACTTC
CDR3: CASSLRDRDEQYF

V: TRBV5-1
J: TRBJ1-1
D: TRBD1
size: -
DNA: TGCGCCAGCAGCTCGGACAGGGGGCGGAGCACTGAAGCTTTCTTT
CDR3: CASSSDRGRSTEAFF

V: TRBV19
J: TRBJ2-5
D: TRBD1
size: -
DNA: TGTGCCAGTAGTACTCTGGACAGGCCCGGGGAGACCCAGTACTTC
CDR3: CASSTLDRPGETQYF

V: TRBV11-2
J: TRBJ2-7
D: TRBD1
size: few
DNA: TGTGCCAGCAGCTCCCTCCGGGACAGGGGGCTGTGGCAGTACTTC
CDR3: CASSSLRDRGLWQYF

V: TRBV21-1
J: TRBJ1-5
D: -
size: -
DNA: TGTGCCAGCAGCAAAAAAAAGGCCAGGGGTGACGGTCAGCCCCAGCATTTT
CDR3: CASSKKKARGDGQPQHF

V: TRBV9
J: TRBJ2-1
D: TRBD2
size: -
DNA: TGTGCCAGCAGCTACGGACTAGCGGGAGGCCTCGCAGTTAATGAGCAGTTCTTC
CDR3: CASSYGLAGGLAVNEQFF

V: TRBV6-6
J: TRBJ1-3
D: TRBD1
size: once
DNA: TGTGCCAGCAGCCCCGGGACAGTCGGAAACACCATATATTTT
CDR3: CASSPGTVGNTIYF

V: TRBV28
J: TRBJ1-2
D: -
size: -
DNA: TGTGCCAGCAGACTACCGGGACTCATCTATGGCTACACCTTC
CDR3: CASRLPGLIYGYTF

V: TRBV5-1
J: TRBJ1-1
D: -
size: -
DNA: TGCGCCAGCATCAACGGAGACCCCGGCAGAGTGAACACTGAAGCTTTCTTT
CDR3: CASINGDPGRVNTEAFF

V: TRBV5-1
J: TRBJ2-1
D: -
size: -
DNA: TGCGCCAGCAGCTTCGGGGTAGGTGGCCGTCCGGGCTCCTACAATGAGCAGTTCTTC
CDR3: CASSFGVGGRPGSYNEQFF

V: TRBV7-9
J: TRBJ2-7
D: TRBD1
size: -
DNA: TGTGCCAGCAGCCGGGACAGTTCCTACGAGCAGTACTTC
CDR3: CASSRDSSYEQYF

V: TRBV2
J: TRBJ1-2
D: -
size: -
DNA: TGTGCCAGCAGTGACGCGGCGGGCTATGGCTACACCTTC
CDR3: CASSDAAGYGYTF

V: TRBV28
J: TRBJ2-2
D: TRBD2
size: -
DNA: TGTGCCATCGGGACTAGCGGCACCGGGGAGCTGTTTTTT
CDR3: CAIGTSGTGELFF

V: TRBV7-9
J: TRBJ2-5
D: TRBD1
size: -
DNA: TGTGCCAGCAGCGCCCGGACAGGGGGCTGGGAGACCCAGTACTTC
CDR3: CASSARTGGWETQYF

V: TRBV9
J: TRBJ2-7
D: -
size: -
DNA: TGTGCCAGCAGCGTAGGGCATAAGGAGTACGAGCAGTACTTC
CDR3: CASSVGHKEYEQYF

V: TRBV10-3
J: TRBJ2-3
D: -
size: -
DNA: TGTGCCATCAGTGAGTCGGACGGGAGCGGCGCCAGGCTGGGGCAGTATTTT
CDR3: CAISESDGSGARLGQYF

V: TRBV30
J: TRBJ2-5
D: TRBD2
size: -
DNA: TGTGCCTGGAGTGTCCCCGGACTAGCGGGAAAAGAGACCCAGTACTTC
CDR3: CAWSVPGLAGKETQYF

V: TRBV7-2
J: TRBJ2-3
D: TRBD1
size: -
DNA: TGTGCCAGCAGCTTCCGGGACAGACGCACAGATACGCAGTATTTT
CDR3: CASSFRDRRTDTQYF

V: TRBV28
J: TRBJ1-5
D: -
size: -
DNA: TGTGCCAGCAGTTTAGAGGGATATGGGAGTCAGCCCCAGCATTTT
CDR3: CASSLEGYGSQPQHF

V: TRBV5-6
J: TRBJ1-2
D: -
size: -
DNA: TGTGCCAGCAGCTTGAATATGGGCCGGACTTATGGCTACACCTTC
CDR3: CASSLNMGRTYGYTF

V: TRBV5-1
J: TRBJ2-2
D: -
size: once
DNA: TGCGCCAGCAGCAGGGGTCGGACGGAGCCGAACACCGGGGAGCTGTTTTTT
CDR3: CASSRGRTEPNTGELFF

V: TRBV5-8
J: TRBJ1-2
D: -
size: -
DNA: TGTGCCAGCAGCTTCGGGGGGGTGTATGGCTACACCTTC
CDR3: CASSFGGVYGYTF

V: TRBV28
J: TRBJ2-2
D: -
size: -
DNA: TGTGCCAGCAGTTTGAGGACCGGGGAGCTGTTTTTT
CDR3: CASSLRTGELFF

V: TRBV19
J: TRBJ2-2
D: -
size: -
DNA: TGTGCCACCTTACAATCTCATTTCAGGGGAAACACCGGGGAGCTGTTTTTT
CDR3: CATLQSHFRGNTGELFF

V: TRBV7-2
J: TRBJ2-4
D: -
size: -
DNA: TGTGCCAGCAGCTTAGTAGTTCAGTCCGGGACCAAAAACATTCAGTACTTC
CDR3: CASSLVVQSGTKNIQYF

V: TRBV6-5
J: TRBJ2-7
D: TRBD2
size: -
DNA: TGTGCCAGCAGTTATACTGGGCTAGCGGGGGGCGAGCAGTACTTC
CDR3: CASSYTGLAGGEQYF